This is a list of T cell receptor beta chains from one sample in a study of Graves' ophthalmopathy and Graves' hyperthyroidism. TCRdb re-called the multiplex PCR reads with MiXCR, one entry per CDR3 protein. In the table there are hundreds of thousands of distinct CDR3 sequences, 35% to 50% of which are singletons. The sample consisted of peripheral blood. The origin of the receptors is an adult man with Graves' ophthalmopathy. CDR3s include the opening cysteine and the closing phenylalanine or tryptophan. Fields, in order: D gene, V gene, CDR3 length, clone size, J gene, CDR3 protein, CDR3 DNA. The D gene is left open where the match is weak. Only some rows state a clone size, as once, few, many or a class for expanded clones.

>.|TRBV10-3|12|.|TRBJ1-5
CAISATNQPQHF
TGTGCCATCAGTGCAACGAATCAGCCCCAGCATTTT
>.|TRBV10-3|15|once|TRBJ1-4
CAISSARDGGGKLFF
TGTGCCATCAGCTCAGCCAGGGATGGGGGAGGAAAACTGTTTTTT
>.|TRBV7-9|13|.|TRBJ2-7
CASSLRNWGEQYF
TGTGCCAGCAGCTTACGGAACTGGGGCGAGCAGTACTTC
>TRBD1|TRBV7-3|15|once|TRBJ2-7
CASSQVPGQAYEQYF
TGCGCCAGCAGCCAAGTCCCGGGACAGGCCTACGAGCAGTACTTC
>.|TRBV5-8|14|few|TRBJ1-4
CASSAGIPNEKLFF
TGTGCCAGCAGCGCCGGGATACCGAATGAAAAACTGTTTTTT
>.|TRBV14|14|.|TRBJ1-1
CASSHKIRRTEAFF
TGTGCCAGCAGCCATAAGATTCGGAGGACTGAAGCTTTCTTT
>.|TRBV9|12|.|TRBJ2-5
CASSGFGETQYF
TGTGCCAGCAGCGGGTTTGGGGAGACCCAGTACTTC
>.|TRBV19|13|many|TRBJ2-7
CASSTRDNYEQYF
TGTGCCAGTAGTACCCGGGACAACTACGAGCAGTACTTC
>TRBD1|TRBV7-9|15|.|TRBJ1-2
CASSLEDRGYYGYTF
TGTGCCAGCAGCTTGGAAGACAGGGGATACTATGGCTACACCTTC
>.|TRBV24-1|14|few|TRBJ2-7
CATREDRYYYEQYF
TGTGCCACCAGGGAGGACAGATATTACTACGAGCAGTACTTC
>TRBD2|TRBV7-2|18|.|TRBJ2-5
CASSLASGLAGGQETQYF
TGTGCCAGCAGCTTAGCCTCGGGACTAGCGGGGGGACAAGAGACCCAGTACTTC
>.|TRBV12-3/TRBV12-4|13|few|TRBJ2-7
CASSLGQVGEQYF
TGTGCCAGCAGTTTAGGTCAGGTGGGCGAGCAGTACTTC
>.|TRBV29-1|12|.|TRBJ2-7
CSPGRNTYEQYF
TGCAGCCCAGGACGGAATACCTACGAGCAGTACTTC
>.|TRBV10-2|13|.|TRBJ1-1
CASNLQGNTEAFF
TGCGCCAGCAATCTTCAGGGGAACACTGAAGCTTTCTTT
>TRBD1|TRBV19|16|.|TRBJ1-5
CASSTTGGFSNQPQHF
TGTGCCAGTAGTACAACAGGGGGTTTTAGCAATCAGCCCCAGCATTTT
>TRBD2|TRBV11-2|16|.|TRBJ2-5
CASREGTPRGQETQYF
TGTGCCAGCAGGGAGGGAACACCGCGGGGGCAAGAGACCCAGTACTTC
>TRBD2|TRBV25-1|14|.|TRBJ2-5
CASRGTSVGETQYF
TGTGCCAGCAGGGGGACTAGCGTGGGGGAGACCCAGTACTTC
>.|TRBV25-1|15|.|TRBJ1-6
CASSASGLTNSPLHF
TGTGCCAGCAGTGCTTCCGGGCTAACCAATTCACCCCTCCACTTT
>.|TRBV14|15|.|TRBJ1-3
CASSQDSASGNTIYF
TGTGCCAGCAGCCAAGATTCGGCCTCTGGAAACACCATATATTTT
>.|TRBV7-4|14|.|TRBJ1-4
CASSFRYIHEKLFF
TGTGCCAGCAGCTTCAGATACATACATGAAAAACTGTTTTTT
>.|TRBV12-3/TRBV12-4|13|.|TRBJ1-6
CASTGFVGSPLHF
TGTGCCAGCACGGGGTTTGTGGGTTCACCCCTCCACTTT
>TRBD1|TRBV19|14|.|TRBJ1-4
CASSIYRGVEKLFF
TGTGCCAGTAGTATATACAGGGGGGTTGAAAAACTATTTTTT
>.|TRBV7-9|13|.|TRBJ1-2
CASSLGPDTSYTF
TGCGCCAGCAGCTTGGGGCCGGATACGAGCTACACCTTC
>.|TRBV6-6|15|.|TRBJ1-4
CASTPWGATNEKLFF
TGTGCCAGCACCCCGTGGGGGGCAACTAATGAAAAACTGTTTTTT
>TRBD2|TRBV7-9|15|.|TRBJ2-7
CASSISPAGGHEQYF
TGTGCCAGTAGTATTAGCCCGGCGGGAGGCCACGAGCAGTACTTC
>.|TRBV9|17|few|TRBJ2-2
CASSHTARRYNTGELFF
TGTGCCAGCAGCCATACGGCTAGGAGATATAACACCGGGGAGCTGTTTTTT
>TRBD1|TRBV2|15|.|TRBJ2-5
CASRDNRGAMETQYF
TGTGCCAGCAGAGACAACAGGGGCGCAATGGAGACCCAGTACTTC
>.|TRBV7-9|15|few|TRBJ2-7
CASSLSGRIRGEQYF
TGTGCCAGCAGCTTATCTGGTCGGATTAGGGGCGAGCAGTACTTC
>.|TRBV2|13|many|TRBJ2-5
CASSLESQETQYF
TGTGCCAGCAGCCTAGAGTCCCAAGAGACCCAGTACTTC
>TRBD2|TRBV24-1|18|.|TRBJ2-5
CATSDRTSGGVYQETQYF
TGTGCCACCAGTGATCGGACTAGCGGGGGGGTTTACCAAGAGACCCAGTACTTC
>.|TRBV29-1|13|once|TRBJ2-7
CSPPGRSSYEQYF
TGCAGCCCTCCGGGACGGAGCTCCTACGAGCAGTACTTC
>.|TRBV7-9|14|.|TRBJ2-2
CASMPSSATGELFF
TGTGCCAGCATGCCCTCTAGCGCAACCGGGGAGCTGTTTTTT
>TRBD1|TRBV10-3|14|many|TRBJ1-6
CATRLTGNNSPLHF
TGTGCCACTAGATTGACAGGGAACAATTCACCCCTCCACTTT
>TRBD1|TRBV5-1|15|.|TRBJ1-6
CASSLQGARDSPLHF
TGCGCCAGCAGCTTACAGGGGGCGCGTGACTCACCCCTCCACTTT
>.|TRBV24-1|13|.|TRBJ1-5
CASSITGSQPQHF
TGTGCCAGCAGTATTACCGGGAGTCAGCCCCAGCATTTT
>TRBD2|TRBV25-1|15|many|TRBJ2-2
CASSNLAASTGELFF
TGTGCCAGCAGTAACCTAGCGGCGAGCACCGGGGAGCTGTTTTTT
>TRBD1|TRBV24-1|14|few|TRBJ1-5
CATSVGQGKQPQHF
TGTGCCACCAGCGTCGGACAGGGGAAGCAGCCCCAGCATTTT
>TRBD1|TRBV29-1|16|.|TRBJ1-2
CSANRYTGTGGYGYTF
TGCAGCGCCAACAGGTACACCGGGACAGGAGGCTATGGCTACACCTTC
>.|TRBV10-2|13|many|TRBJ1-1
CASSWQPNTEAFF
TGCGCCAGCTCGTGGCAGCCGAACACTGAAGCTTTCTTT
>.|TRBV20-1|13|.|TRBJ2-7
CSARDLVRYEQYF
TGCAGTGCTAGAGATCTTGTACGCTACGAGCAGTACTTC
>TRBD1|TRBV9|15|.|TRBJ1-6
CASSVEAGQGGPLHF
TGTGCCAGCAGCGTTGAAGCAGGACAGGGTGGACCCCTCCACTTT
>.|TRBV7-2|15|.|TRBJ2-7
CASSLVGKGRYEQYF
TGTGCCAGCAGCTTAGTGGGGAAGGGGAGGTACGAGCAGTACTTC
>.|TRBV2|14|many|TRBJ1-2
CASSNQGSNYGYTF
TGTGCCAGCAGTAATCAGGGGTCTAACTATGGCTACACCTTC
>TRBD1|TRBV19|16|many|TRBJ1-5
CASSMGRGQGHQPQHF
TGTGCCAGTAGTATGGGGAGGGGACAGGGGCATCAGCCCCAGCATTTT
>.|TRBV7-2|11|.|TRBJ1-1
CASGINTEAFF
TGTGCCAGCGGGATAAACACTGAAGCTTTCTTT
>.|TRBV11-1|16|.|TRBJ2-2
CASSWPPAGAQGELFF
TGTGCCAGCAGCTGGCCCCCGGCAGGGGCGCAGGGGGAGCTGTTTTTT
>.|TRBV2|11|many|TRBJ2-7
CASSLGSSQYF
TGTGCCAGCAGCTTAGGGTCGAGCCAGTACTTC
>.|TRBV11-2|15|.|TRBJ2-7
CASSTGRPEIYEQYF
TGTGCCAGCAGCACCGGACGCCCGGAAATCTACGAGCAGTACTTC